Described below is a single T cell receptor beta chain sequence and its context. Its antigen is unidentified. This sample is drawn from a study of beta chain features in type 1 diabetes. The study, taken as a whole, reports: When VDJ junctions were examined, type 1 diabetes patients showed fewer insertions and more deletions. In the patient group, naive, central memory and Treg TCRB repertoires seemed more alike than in the healthy donor group. Researchers report that Type 1 diabetes patients had moderately but significantly shorter TCRB CDR3s across all four CD4+ subsets.

The study reverse transcribed the entire isolated RNA, so it sequenced expressed TCRB transcripts. Assay used: immunoSEQ multiplex PCR; TCRdb lists only in-frame clones, some missing. The sample lists about 160,000 clones; about 8.3% were seen once. The TCR comes from a young woman with type 1 diabetes. Sequenced sample: central memory CD4+ T cells from blood.

The CDR3 nucleotides are TGCGCCAGCAGCCCAGACGGACAGTCCAATCAGCCCCAGCATTTT. This gives the protein CASSPDGQSNQPQHF. The V call is TRBV5-1, the J call TRBJ1-5; D is perhaps TRBD1 (6 bases). The CDR3 sequence is 15 residues long. CDR1 SGHRS and CDR2 YFSETQ come from the germline V gene. V shed 4 bases and J shed 3 bases, with 14 bases lying between them. Combining the CDR3 with reference TRBV5-1 and TRBJ1-5 gives the whole variable domain KAGVTQTPRYLIKTRGQQVTLSCSPISGHRSVSWYQQTPGQGLQFLFEYFSETQRNKGNFPGRFSGRQFSNSRSEMNVSTLELGDSALYLCASSPDGQSNQPQHFGDGTRLSIL.